This T cell receptor beta chain emerged from a study of T cell repertoires in cytomegalovirus infection. CDR3 length: 14 amino acids. The V and J ends lost 5 bases and 2 bases respectively, with 13 bases between them. CDR1 SGHTA and CDR2 FQGNSA come from the germline V gene. TCRdb processed the reads anew with MiXCR; each CDR3 protein has one entry. The sample lists 400,000 to 600,000 distinct CDR3 sequences, approximately 42% occurring once. This clonotype was seen only a few times. Its target is not known. The source is a human donor in good health (CMV status not recorded). Some clones in this sample may be carry-over from other donors' samples. J is TRBJ2-7 and V is TRBV7-2; possibly TRBD1 or TRBD2 for D (5 bases each). This specimen consisted of cultured PBMCs, obtained from culture after CMV antigen stimulation. CDR3 sequence (DNA): TGTGCCAGCAGCGTCCGGGACCCCCCCTACGAGCAGTACTTC. Translated: CASSVRDPPYEQYF.